The next 4 T cell receptor beta chains were all read from a single sample in a study of blood T cell repertoires in COVID-19 (TCRdb year 2020). Library preparation employed the immunoSEQ multiplex PCR assay. TCRdb re-hosts the immuneACCESS table, in-frame sequences only. Its copies lack some clones; in the studies checked, an unresolved V gene accounts for under half of them, and the cause for the rest is not known. The table for this sample lists some 250,000 clones; 86% of them were counted only once. The ten most abundant clones make up approximately 12% of the sample. Sequencing used peripheral blood. The receptor set was obtained from a woman aged 30 to 39 with COVID-19, enrolled during active disease.

This chain uses TRBV6-5 with TRBJ2-3, with 10 bases lining up with TRBD2. CDR3 length: 13 amino acids. The J segment lost 7 bases and the V segment lost 7 bases, leaving 5 bases of the junction unmatched. CDR1 MNHEY and CDR2 SVGAGI come from the germline V gene. The CDR3 DNA follows: TGTGCCAGCATAGTAGCGGGGGGATATACGCAGTATTTT. Protein sequence: CASIVAGGYTQYF.

CDR3 DNA sequence: TGCGCCAGCACCCTTGCTTTGGACTACGGGGCTGATACGCAGTATTTT. Amino acid sequence: CASTLALDYGADTQYF. This chain connects TRBV5-1 to TRBJ2-3, with a weak D call TRBD2 (6 bases). This CDR3 comprises 16 residues. Per germline, CDR1 SGHRS and CDR2 YFSETQ. V was cut by 6 bases and J by 6 bases, with 23 bases left in between. The whole variable domain, filled in from reference TRBV5-1 and TRBJ2-3, reads KAGVTQTPRYLIKTRGQQVTLSCSPISGHRSVSWYQQTPGQGLQFLFEYFSETQRNKGNFPGRFSGRQFSNSRSEMNVSTLELGDSALYLCASTLALDYGADTQYFGPGTRLTVL.

The chain joins TRBV14 to TRBJ2-5; D remains unclear. The CDR3 sequence is 13 residues long. Germline CDR1 is SGHDN and CDR2 is FVKESK. V gave up 4 bases and J gave up 7 bases, with 13 bases separating them. The DNA for the CDR3 is TGTGCCAGCAGCCTGAAGACGGCGGCGACCCAGTACTTC. Its translation: CASSLKTAATQYF.

J is TRBJ2-7 and V is TRBV2, with TRBD2 identical over 7 bases. Germline assignment: CDR1 SNHLY and CDR2 FYNNEI. V lost 1 base and J lost 0; bases outside the gene matches: 3. There are 15 residues in the CDR3. In nucleotides, the CDR3 is TGTGCCAGCAGTGAAGGGGGAGGGTTCTCCTACGAGCAGTACTTC. Translating gives CASSEGGGFSYEQYF.